Listed below are T cell receptor beta chains from one sample, sequenced in a study of blood T cell repertoires in COVID-19. Only in-frame clones appear in the TCRdb table, and some are missing; sequencing was by immunoSEQ multiplex PCR. The data contain roughly 150,000 clones, around 87% of them singletons. The sample consisted of peripheral blood. These receptors came from a man older than 75 with acute or convalescent COVID-19. Both conserved end residues are part of each CDR3. The D gene is left open where the match is weak. Clone size, where shown, is once, few, many, or a class for clones that have expanded.

>-|-|TRBJ1-5|TRBV10-3
CAISESISGNYQPQHF
TGTGCCATCAGTGAGTCGATATCGGGGAATTATCAGCCCCAGCATTTT
>many|-|TRBJ2-1|TRBV5-1
CASSLDGSAPGLSYEQFF
TGCGCCAGCAGCTTGGATGGTTCAGCACCGGGACTCAGCTATGAGCAGTTCTTC
>-|-|TRBJ1-2|TRBV6-1
CASSEVGQVYGYTF
TGTGCCAGCAGTGAAGTCGGTCAGGTATACGGCTACACCTTC
>-|TRBD1|TRBJ2-1|TRBV5-1
CASSLGQASYNEQFF
TGCGCCAGCAGCCTTGGACAGGCCTCCTACAATGAGCAGTTCTTC
>-|-|TRBJ1-4|TRBV7-9
CASSLVGLANEKLFF
TGTGCCAGCAGCTTAGTAGGACTGGCTAATGAAAAACTGTTTTTT
>-|-|TRBJ1-1|TRBV5-1
CASRAAADGYTEAFF
TGCGCCAGCAGAGCCGCGGCTGATGGGTACACTGAAGCTTTCTTT
>-|TRBD1|TRBJ1-4|TRBV25-1
CASSDPGQGNEKLFF
TGTGCCAGCAGTGATCCGGGACAGGGTAATGAAAAACTGTTTTTT
>few|TRBD1|TRBJ2-1|TRBV2
CARGQPYNEQFF
TGTGCCAGGGGACAGCCCTACAATGAGCAGTTCTTC
>once|-|TRBJ2-3|TRBV5-1
CASSLGGSTDTQYF
TGCGCCAGCAGCTTGGGCGGGAGCACAGATACGCAGTATTTT
>once|-|TRBJ1-1|TRBV19
CASKGEALGATEAFF
TGTGCCAGTAAAGGGGAGGCCCTGGGAGCGACTGAAGCTTTCTTT
>-|TRBD2|TRBJ2-7|TRBV5-4
CASSLTGGPREQYF
TGTGCCAGCAGCTTGACGGGAGGGCCGCGGGAGCAGTACTTC
>-|-|TRBJ1-4|TRBV15
CATSRGGQGEKLFF
TGTGCCACCAGCAGAGGGGGTCAGGGTGAAAAACTGTTTTTT
>-|TRBD2|TRBJ2-7|TRBV18
CASSPLAGGPGRVYEQYF
TGTGCCAGCTCACCACTAGCGGGAGGGCCTGGGAGAGTCTACGAGCAGTACTTC
>-|TRBD1|TRBJ1-1|TRBV28
CAIHDRGRYLTEAFF
TGTGCCATCCATGACAGGGGGCGGTACCTAACTGAAGCTTTCTTT
>-|-|TRBJ2-4|TRBV30
CAWGGRGNIQYF
TGTGCCTGGGGGGGCCGAGGGAACATTCAGTACTTC
>-|-|TRBJ1-1|TRBV18
CASSPPQGGNTEAFF
TGTGCCAGCTCACCACCACAGGGCGGGAACACTGAAGCTTTCTTT
>-|TRBD1|TRBJ1-5|TRBV5-1
CASSYGTGGQPQHF
TGCGCCAGCAGCTATGGGACAGGGGGTCAGCCCCAGCATTTT
>-|-|TRBJ1-5|TRBV6-5
CASRRIDSNQPQHF
TGTGCCAGCAGGCGCATTGATAGCAATCAGCCCCAGCATTTT
>-|TRBD1|TRBJ1-1|TRBV5-1
CASSLGTGANTEAFF
TGCGCCAGCAGCTTGGGGACAGGGGCGAACACTGAAGCTTTCTTT
>-|-|TRBJ1-2|TRBV10-2
CASSDDGANYGYTF
TGCGCCAGCAGTGACGACGGAGCTAACTATGGCTACACCTTC
>-|TRBD1|TRBJ2-7|TRBV6-5
CASSLETGGTYEQYF
TGTGCCAGCAGTTTAGAGACAGGGGGGACCTACGAGCAGTACTTC
>once|-|TRBJ2-5|TRBV19
CASSIEGGKTQYF
TGTGCCAGTAGTATAGAAGGGGGAAAGACCCAGTACTTC
>-|-|TRBJ1-1|TRBV27
CASRLQGLGEAFF
TGTGCCAGCAGGTTACAGGGTCTTGGTGAAGCTTTCTTT
>-|TRBD2|TRBJ2-3|TRBV7-6
CASSLAPPAGGGGTQYF
TGTGCCAGCAGCTTAGCCCCCCCCGCGGGAGGGGGAGGTACGCAGTATTTT
>-|TRBD1|TRBJ2-5|TRBV7-9
CASSFLPGQGEETQYF
TGTGCCAGCAGCTTTCTACCGGGACAGGGGGAAGAGACCCAGTACTTC
>-|-|TRBJ1-1|TRBV19
CASSIGQGFNTEAFF
TGTGCCAGTAGTATTGGTCAGGGGTTTAACACTGAAGCTTTCTTT
>-|TRBD2|TRBJ2-1|TRBV6-1
CASSEREGRYNEQFF
TGTGCCAGCAGTGAGCGGGAGGGACGGTACAATGAGCAGTTCTTC
>-|TRBD1|TRBJ1-4|TRBV2
CASNPGGFSNEKLFF
TGTGCCAGCAATCCAGGGGGCTTTAGTAATGAAAAACTGTTTTTT
>-|-|TRBJ1-6|TRBV6-6
CASRMSQNSPLHF
TGTGCCAGCAGAATGTCACAGAATTCACCCCTCCACTTT
>-|-|TRBJ2-4|TRBV6-1
CASSELKGVAAKNIQYF
TGTGCCAGCAGTGAATTGAAGGGAGTGGCGGCCAAAAACATTCAGTACTTC
>few|-|TRBJ2-7|TRBV18
CASSPTGESYEQYF
TGTGCCAGCTCACCTACAGGAGAAAGCTACGAGCAGTACTTC
>-|-|TRBJ2-1|TRBV30
CACPYYHNEQFF
TGTGCCTGCCCCTACTACCACAATGAGCAGTTCTTC
>-|-|TRBJ1-4|TRBV28
CASRGRAYEKLFF
TGTGCCAGCAGAGGGAGGGCGTACGAAAAACTGTTTTTT
>-|-|TRBJ1-4|TRBV3-1/TRBV3-2
CASSQVWTYPGANEKLFF
TGTGCCAGCAGCCAAGTCTGGACTTACCCTGGGGCTAATGAAAAACTGTTTTTT
>-|TRBD2|TRBJ2-2|TRBV6-5
CASSYLGLNTGELFF
TGTGCCAGCAGTTACTTGGGACTAAACACCGGGGAGCTGTTTTTT
>-|-|TRBJ1-4|TRBV5-1
CASSLASHPRGEKLFF
TGCGCCAGCAGCTTGGCCTCTCACCCCCGAGGAGAAAAACTGTTTTTT
>-|TRBD1|TRBJ1-2|TRBV6-1
CASSDGTVINYGYTF
TGTGCCAGCAGTGATGGGACAGTTATCAACTATGGCTACACCTTC
>-|TRBD2|TRBJ2-1|TRBV5-1
CASSLAAGGRDEQFF
TGCGCCAGCAGCTTGGCAGCGGGAGGGCGGGATGAGCAGTTCTTC
>-|TRBD2|TRBJ2-3|TRBV30
CACKLAGVTDTQYF
TGTGCCTGTAAACTAGCGGGAGTCACAGATACGCAGTATTTT
>-|TRBD2|TRBJ2-1|TRBV29-1
CSVVTSGIKGNEQFF
TGCAGCGTTGTAACTAGCGGGATCAAAGGGAATGAGCAGTTCTTC
>-|-|TRBJ2-5|TRBV28
CASSSPTTYQETQYF
TGTGCCAGCAGTTCCCCCACTACCTACCAAGAGACCCAGTACTTC
>-|-|TRBJ2-5|TRBV18
CASSPVLALKGQETQYF
TGTGCCAGCTCACCAGTATTAGCGTTGAAGGGCCAAGAGACCCAGTACTTC
>-|-|TRBJ1-4|TRBV11-2
CASSLWGGSEKLFF
TGTGCCAGCAGCCTTTGGGGGGGCTCTGAAAAACTGTTTTTT
>-|-|TRBJ2-1|TRBV7-6
CASSLDRGGYNEQFF
TGTGCCAGCAGCTTAGACAGGGGGGGTTACAATGAGCAGTTCTTC
>once|-|TRBJ2-2|TRBV6-5
CASSSVGGYTGELFF
TGTGCCAGCAGTTCAGTCGGAGGCTACACCGGGGAGCTGTTTTTT
>-|TRBD1|TRBJ1-5|TRBV27
CASSLSGQGSQPQHF
TGTGCCAGCAGTTTATCAGGACAGGGGTCTCAGCCCCAGCATTTT
>-|-|TRBJ2-5|TRBV5-1
CASSEQGLQETQYF
TGCGCCAGTTCCGAGCAGGGGCTCCAAGAGACCCAGTACTTC
>once|TRBD2|TRBJ2-5|TRBV11-2
CASSEGLAGDQETQYF
TGTGCCAGCAGCGAGGGACTAGCGGGAGACCAAGAGACCCAGTACTTC
>-|TRBD2|TRBJ2-1|TRBV7-3
CASSLTSASGRGFHNEQFF
TGTGCCAGCAGCTTAACTAGCGCTAGCGGGAGGGGGTTCCACAATGAGCAGTTCTTC
>-|-|TRBJ1-1|TRBV6-1
CASSEGLEAFF
TGTGCCAGCAGTGAGGGCCTGGAAGCTTTCTTT
>-|-|TRBJ1-1|TRBV5-8
CASSFTVNTEAFF
TGTGCCAGCAGCTTCACAGTAAACACTGAAGCTTTCTTT
>-|-|TRBJ2-3|TRBV21-1
CASSKDLVAGVETDTQYF
TGTGCCAGCAGCAAAGATTTGGTCGCGGGAGTTGAAACAGATACGCAGTATTTT
>once|TRBD1|TRBJ2-3|TRBV10-3
CAMSETGADTQYF
TGTGCCATGAGTGAGACAGGGGCAGATACGCAGTATTTT
>-|-|TRBJ1-6|TRBV27
CASSLRSVSPLHF
TGTGCCAGCAGTTTACGGAGTGTGTCACCCCTCCACTTT
>-|TRBD2|TRBJ2-3|TRBV3-1/TRBV3-2
CASSQVVGLAGDTDTQYF
TGTGCCAGCAGCCAAGTAGTTGGACTAGCGGGAGACACAGATACGCAGTATTTT
>-|-|TRBJ2-2|TRBV5-1
CASSRDTANTGELFF
TGCGCCAGCAGCCGAGACACCGCGAACACCGGGGAGCTGTTTTTT